This entry concerns a single T cell receptor (beta chain). Its target is not known. Scientists ran DNA taken from cultured CD4+ T cells through the Oncomine TCR Beta short-read assay for sequencing. A single record per CDR3 protein comes from TCRdb applying MiXCR to the PCR reads. The data show some 8,500 distinct CDR3 sequences, 55% seen once. This record comes from a study of vaccination and CD4 T cells after COVID-19. Across the whole study: Collection of post-vaccine samples followed dose two by a median around 70 days, spanning a range of 14 to 241. Researchers treated cells with overlapping spike peptides taken from SARS-CoV-2, HCoV-NL63, HCoV-OC43 and HCoV-229E. Each control culture was treated with a CEFX pool, an HIV-1 Nef pool, or no peptide.

With 1 base removed from V and 6 bases from J, the gap between germline ends came to 15 bases. The CDR3 covers 15 residues. Germline values: CDR1 KGHSH, CDR2 LQKENI. Regarding treatment: roughly ten-day PBMC culture with coronavirus spike peptide pools or control peptides (ViraFEST assay). The sequenced material came from CD4+ T cells from blood, cultured in vitro. This chain joins TRBV18 and TRBJ1-2; D gene ambiguous. This clonotype originated in a human donor who had recovered from COVID-19. CDR3 loop: CASSPLGEASDGYTF. Here the CDR3 DNA reads TGTGCCAGCTCACCACTCGGGGAAGCTTCGGATGGCTACACCTTC.